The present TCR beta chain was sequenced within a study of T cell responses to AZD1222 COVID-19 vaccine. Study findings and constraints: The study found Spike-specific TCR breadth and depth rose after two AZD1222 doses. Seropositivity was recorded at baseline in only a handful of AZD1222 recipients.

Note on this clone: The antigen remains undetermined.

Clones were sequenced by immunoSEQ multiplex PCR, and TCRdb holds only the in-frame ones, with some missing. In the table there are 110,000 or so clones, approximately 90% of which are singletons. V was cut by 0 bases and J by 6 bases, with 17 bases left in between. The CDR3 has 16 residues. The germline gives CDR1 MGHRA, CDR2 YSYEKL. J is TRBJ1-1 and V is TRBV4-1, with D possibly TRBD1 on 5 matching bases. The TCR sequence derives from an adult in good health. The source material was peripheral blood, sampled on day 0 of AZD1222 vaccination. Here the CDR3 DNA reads TGCGCCAGCAGCCAAGATAGATCCAGGGCGACGGCTGAAGCTTTCTTT. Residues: CASSQDRSRATAEAFF.